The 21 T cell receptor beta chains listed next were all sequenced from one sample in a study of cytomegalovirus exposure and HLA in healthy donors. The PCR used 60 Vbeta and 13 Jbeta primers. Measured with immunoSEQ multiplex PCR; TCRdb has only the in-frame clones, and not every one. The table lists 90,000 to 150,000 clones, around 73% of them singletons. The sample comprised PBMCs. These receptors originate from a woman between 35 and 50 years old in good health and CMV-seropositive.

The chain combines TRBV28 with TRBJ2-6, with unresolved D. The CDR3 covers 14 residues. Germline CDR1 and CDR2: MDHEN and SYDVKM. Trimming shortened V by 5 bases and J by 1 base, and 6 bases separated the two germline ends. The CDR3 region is CASSKLSGANVLTF. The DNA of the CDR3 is TGTGCCAGCAGTAAACTTTCTGGGGCCAACGTCCTGACTTTC.

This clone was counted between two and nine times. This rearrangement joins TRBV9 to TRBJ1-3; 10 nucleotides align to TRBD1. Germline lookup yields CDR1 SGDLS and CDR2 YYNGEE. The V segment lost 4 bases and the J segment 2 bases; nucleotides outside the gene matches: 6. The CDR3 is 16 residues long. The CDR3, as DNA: TGTGCCAGCAGCTCTCGGACAGGGGGTCCTGGAAACACCATATATTTT. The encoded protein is CASSSRTGGPGNTIYF.

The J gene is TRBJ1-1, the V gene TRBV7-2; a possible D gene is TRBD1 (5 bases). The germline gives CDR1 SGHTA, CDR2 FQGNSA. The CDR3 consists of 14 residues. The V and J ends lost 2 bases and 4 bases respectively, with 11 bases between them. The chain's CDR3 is CASSLRDLGTEAFF. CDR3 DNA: TGTGCCAGCAGCTTAAGGGACTTGGGCACTGAAGCTTTCTTT.

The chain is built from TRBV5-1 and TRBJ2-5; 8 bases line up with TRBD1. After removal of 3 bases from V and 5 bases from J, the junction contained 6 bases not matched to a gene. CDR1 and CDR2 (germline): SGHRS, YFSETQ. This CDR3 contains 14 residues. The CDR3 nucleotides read TGCGCCAGCAGCTCCGACAGGGGTGAGGAGACCCAGTACTTC. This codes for CASSSDRGEETQYF.

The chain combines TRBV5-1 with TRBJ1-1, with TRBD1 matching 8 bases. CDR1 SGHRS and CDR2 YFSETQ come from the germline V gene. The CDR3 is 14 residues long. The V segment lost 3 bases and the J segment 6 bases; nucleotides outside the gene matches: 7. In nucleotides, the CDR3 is TGCGCCAGCAGCTCGCAGGGGGCTGGCGCTGAAGCTTTCTTT. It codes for CASSSQGAGAEAFF.

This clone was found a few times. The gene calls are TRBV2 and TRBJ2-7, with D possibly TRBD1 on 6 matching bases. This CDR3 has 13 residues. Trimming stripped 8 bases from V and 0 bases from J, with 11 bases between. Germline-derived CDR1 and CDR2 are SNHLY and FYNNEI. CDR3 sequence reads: CASVAGASYEQYF. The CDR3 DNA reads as TGTGCCAGCGTGGCAGGGGCCTCCTACGAGCAGTACTTC. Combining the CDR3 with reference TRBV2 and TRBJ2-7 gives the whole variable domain EPEVTQTPSHQVTQMGQEVILRCVPISNHLYFYWYRQILGQKVEFLVSFYNNEISEKSEIFDDQFSVERPDGSNFTLKIRSTKLEDSAMYFCASVAGASYEQYFGPGTRLTVT.

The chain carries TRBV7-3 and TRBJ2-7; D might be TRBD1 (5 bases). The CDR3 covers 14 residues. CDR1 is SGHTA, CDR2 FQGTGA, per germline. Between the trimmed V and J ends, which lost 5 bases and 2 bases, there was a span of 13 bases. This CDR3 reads CASSIQGSPYEQYF. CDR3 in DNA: TGTGCCAGCAGCATTCAGGGCTCGCCCTACGAGCAGTACTTC.

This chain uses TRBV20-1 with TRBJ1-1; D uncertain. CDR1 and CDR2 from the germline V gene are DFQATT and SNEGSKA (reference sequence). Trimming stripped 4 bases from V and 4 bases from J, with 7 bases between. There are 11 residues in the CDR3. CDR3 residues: CSANRVTEAFF. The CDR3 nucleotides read TGCAGTGCTAACCGGGTCACTGAAGCTTTCTTT.

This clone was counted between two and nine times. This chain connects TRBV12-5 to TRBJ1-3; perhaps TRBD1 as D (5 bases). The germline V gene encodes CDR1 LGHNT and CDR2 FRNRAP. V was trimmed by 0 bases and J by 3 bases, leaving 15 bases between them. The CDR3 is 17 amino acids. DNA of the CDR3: TGTGCTAGTGGTTTGGTAGACGCGGGGGAGGGTGGAAACACCATATATTTT. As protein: CASGLVDAGEGGNTIYF.

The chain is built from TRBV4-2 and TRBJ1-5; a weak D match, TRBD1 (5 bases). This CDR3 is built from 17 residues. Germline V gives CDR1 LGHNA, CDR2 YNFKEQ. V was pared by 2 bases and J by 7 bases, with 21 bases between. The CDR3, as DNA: TGTGCCAGCAGCCAATCGTTAAGCCAGGGCGTGGAGCAGCCCCAGCATTTT. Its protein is CASSQSLSQGVEQPQHF.

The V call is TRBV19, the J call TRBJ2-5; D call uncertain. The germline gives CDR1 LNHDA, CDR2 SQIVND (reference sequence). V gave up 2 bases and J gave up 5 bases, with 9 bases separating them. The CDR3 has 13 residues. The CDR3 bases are TGTGCCAGTAGTATAACAGATCGGGAGACCCAGTACTTC. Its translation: CASSITDRETQYF.

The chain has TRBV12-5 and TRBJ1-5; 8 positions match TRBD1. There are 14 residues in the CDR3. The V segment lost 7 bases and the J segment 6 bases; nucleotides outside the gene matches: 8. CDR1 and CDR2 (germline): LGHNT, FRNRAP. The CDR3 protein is CASVSGGLGQPQHF. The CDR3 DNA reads TGTGCTAGTGTTTCAGGGGGCTTGGGTCAGCCCCAGCATTTT.

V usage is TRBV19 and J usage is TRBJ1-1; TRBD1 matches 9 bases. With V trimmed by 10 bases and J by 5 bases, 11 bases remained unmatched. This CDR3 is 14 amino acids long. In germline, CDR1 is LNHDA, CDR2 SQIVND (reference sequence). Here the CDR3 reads CATSSDRGNTEAFF. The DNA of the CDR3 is TGTGCCACCTCATCGGACAGGGGAAATACTGAAGCTTTCTTT.

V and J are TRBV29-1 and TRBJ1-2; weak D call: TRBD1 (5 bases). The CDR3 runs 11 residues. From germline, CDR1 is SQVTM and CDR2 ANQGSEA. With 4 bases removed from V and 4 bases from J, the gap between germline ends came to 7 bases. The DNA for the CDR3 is TGCAGCGTTGCGGGGGGCTATGGCTACACCTTC. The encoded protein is CSVAGGYGYTF.

The CDR3 loop reads CASSPPNSDTEAFF. The CDR3 nucleotides are TGTGCCAGCTCACCACCGAACAGTGACACTGAAGCTTTCTTT. The chain is built from TRBV18 and TRBJ1-1; no reliable D call. This CDR3 is 14 amino acids long. V was shortened by 0 bases and J by 3 bases, with 8 bases between the two germline ends. Germline loops: CDR1 KGHSH, CDR2 LQKENI.

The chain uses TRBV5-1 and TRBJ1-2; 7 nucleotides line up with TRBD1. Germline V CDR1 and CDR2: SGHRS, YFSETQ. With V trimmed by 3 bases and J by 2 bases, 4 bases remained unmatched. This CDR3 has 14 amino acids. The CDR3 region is CASSWEQGNYGYTF. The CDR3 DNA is TGCGCCAGCAGCTGGGAACAGGGGAACTATGGCTACACCTTC.

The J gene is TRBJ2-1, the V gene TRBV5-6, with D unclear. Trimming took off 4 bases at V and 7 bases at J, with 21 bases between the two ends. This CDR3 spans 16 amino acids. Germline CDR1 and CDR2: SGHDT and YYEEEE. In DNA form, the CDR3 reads TGTGCCAGCAGCCCGTCTCTCTACTCCCTCGTGAATGAGCAGTTCTTC. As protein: CASSPSLYSLVNEQFF.

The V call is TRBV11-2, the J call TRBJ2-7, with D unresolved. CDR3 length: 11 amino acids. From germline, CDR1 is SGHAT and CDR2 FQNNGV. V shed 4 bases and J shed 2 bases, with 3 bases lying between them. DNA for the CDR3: TGTGCCAGCAGCTCCGCCTACGAGCAGTACTTC. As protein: CASSSAYEQYF.

The DNA for the CDR3 is TGTGCCAGCAGCGTCCAGGGCGGTGATGAAAAACTGTTTTTT. It codes for CASSVQGGDEKLFF. This chain links TRBV7-9 with TRBJ1-4; tentatively, D is TRBD1 (5 bases). Deletions cut 5 bases from V and 6 bases from J, with 13 bases between. CDR3 length equals 14 residues. CDR1 and CDR2 from the germline V gene are SEHNR and FQNEAQ (reference sequence).

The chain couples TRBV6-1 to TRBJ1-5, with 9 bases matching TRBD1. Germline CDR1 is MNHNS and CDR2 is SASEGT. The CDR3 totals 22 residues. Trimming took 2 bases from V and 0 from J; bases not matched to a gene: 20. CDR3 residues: CASSEHRDRVPLTPYSNQPQHF. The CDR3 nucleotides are TGTGCCAGCAGTGAACATCGGGACAGGGTTCCCCTCACTCCTTATAGCAATCAGCCCCAGCATTTT.

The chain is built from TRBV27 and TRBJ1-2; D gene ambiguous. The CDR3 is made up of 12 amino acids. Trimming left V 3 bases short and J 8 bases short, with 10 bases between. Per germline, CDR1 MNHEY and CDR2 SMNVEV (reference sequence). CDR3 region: CASSFIGGGYTF. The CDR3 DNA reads TGTGCCAGCAGTTTTATTGGAGGCGGCTACACCTTC.